The 29 T cell receptor beta chains reported below all come from one sample, sequenced in a study of cytomegalovirus exposure and HLA in healthy donors. The PCR ran on 60 Vbeta and 13 Jbeta primers. The table came from immunoSEQ multiplex PCR; TCRdb's copy has only in-frame clones and leaves some out. The sample yields about 160,000 clones, about 81% seen once. What was sequenced was PBMCs. These receptors were collected from a woman under 30 in good health and CMV-seronegative.

The chain combines TRBV7-8 with TRBJ2-7; 7 bases are a match to TRBD2. V dropped 7 bases and J dropped 0; count of bases not matched to a gene: 12. The CDR3 is made up of 16 amino acids. Germline loops: CDR1 SGHVS, CDR2 FQNEAQ. The CDR3: CASTTPGGFSSYEQYF. For the CDR3, the DNA is TGTGCCAGCACCACTCCGGGAGGTTTTAGCTCCTACGAGCAGTACTTC.

Note on this clone: Other DNA sequences in this sample translate to the same CDR3. The chain links TRBV7-9 to TRBJ2-3, with 10 bases lining up with TRBD2. Germline CDR1 and CDR2: SEHNR and FQNEAQ (reference sequence). The CDR3 loop spans 14 amino acids. With V trimmed by 4 bases and J by 4 bases, 2 bases remained unmatched. The CDR3 is CASSSGLAPDTQYF. CDR3 DNA sequence: TGTGCCAGCAGCTCGGGACTAGCGCCAGATACGCAGTATTTT.

The V gene is TRBV9, the J gene TRBJ2-5; 15 bases agree with TRBD2. The CDR3 runs to 17 residues. The J segment lost 5 bases and the V segment lost 6 bases, leaving 11 bases of the junction unmatched. Germline V gives CDR1 SGDLS, CDR2 YYNGEE. The CDR3: CASTLGLAGGIFETQYF. The CDR3 nucleotides are TGTGCCAGCACCTTGGGACTAGCGGGAGGCATTTTTGAGACCCAGTACTTC.

J is TRBJ2-7 and V is TRBV9; 8 bases map to TRBD1. The CDR3 is 15 amino acids. CDR1 is SGDLS, CDR2 YYNGEE, per germline. After removal of 0 bases from V and 1 base from J, the junction contained 3 bases not matched to a gene. CDR3 loop: CASSVGDRGSYEQYF. The DNA for the CDR3 is TGTGCCAGCAGCGTAGGCGACAGGGGATCCTACGAGCAGTACTTC. The full variable domain, completed using reference TRBV9 and TRBJ2-7, is DSGVTQTPKHLITATGQRVTLRCSPRSGDLSVYWYQQSLDQGLQFLIQYYNGEERAKGNILERFSAQQFPDLHSELNLSSLELGDSALYFCASSVGDRGSYEQYFGPGTRLTVT.

This chain joins TRBV27 and TRBJ1-4; 7 positions agree with TRBD1. Germline V CDR1 and CDR2: MNHEY, SMNVEV (reference sequence). The CDR3 spans 15 residues. V lost 5 bases and J lost 5; bases outside the gene matches: 8. The DNA of the CDR3 is TGTGCCAGCAGTCCCGGGGACAGTCCCAATGAAAAACTGTTTTTT. Translated: CASSPGDSPNEKLFF.

The genes are TRBV18 and TRBJ2-5, with D perhaps TRBD2 (6 bases). This CDR3 contains 14 residues. The V end lost 6 bases, the J end lost 1 base, and 12 bases lay between the germline ends. The germline V gene has CDR1 KGHSH and CDR2 LQKENI. CDR3 sequence (DNA): TGTGCCAGCTCGCCGGGACTTTCCCAAGAGACCCAGTACTTC. Translation gives CASSPGLSQETQYF.

This clone was seen only once. V usage is TRBV5-1 and J usage is TRBJ1-1; maybe TRBD1 (5 bases). This CDR3 comprises 15 residues. CDR1 is SGHRS, CDR2 YFSETQ, per germline. V gave up 4 bases and J gave up 0 bases, with 13 bases separating them. CDR3 residues: CASSTKTEMNTEAFF. Written as DNA, the CDR3 is TGCGCCAGCAGCACCAAGACAGAGATGAACACTGAAGCTTTCTTT.

There are a few counts of this clone. The chain has TRBV30 and TRBJ2-3; TRBD2 agrees at 7 bases. Trimming took 3 bases from V and 0 from J; bases not matched to a gene: 0. Germline V gives CDR1 GTSNPN, CDR2 SVGIG (reference sequence). The length of the CDR3 is 13 residues. The CDR3, as DNA: TGTGCCTGGAGACTAGCGAGCACAGATACGCAGTATTTT. Translation: CAWRLASTDTQYF. Looking up the rest from reference TRBV30 and TRBJ2-3 gives the full variable domain: SQTIHQWPATLVQPVGSPLSLECTVEGTSNPNLYWYRQAAGRGLQLLFYSVGIGQISSEVPQNLSASRPQDRQFILSSKKLLLSDSGFYLCAWRLASTDTQYFGPGTRLTVL.

This chain connects TRBV29-1 to TRBJ2-7, with a tentative D call TRBD2 (5 bases). The germline gives CDR1 SQVTM, CDR2 ANQGSEA. CDR3 length: 14 amino acids. Trimming pared 6 bases from V and 1 base from J, leaving 16 bases between. CDR3 nucleotide sequence: TGCAGCGTAGGGAGCCGGTGGGAGTCCTACGAGCAGTACTTC. It codes for CSVGSRWESYEQYF.

The chain joins TRBV19 to TRBJ1-2, with no clear D. V was cut by 3 bases and J by 8 bases, with 10 bases left in between. Germline V gene lookup returns CDR1 LNHDA and CDR2 SQIVND (reference sequence). The CDR3 covers 12 residues. The CDR3 reads CASSIEGGGYTF. CDR3 nucleotide sequence: TGTGCCAGTAGTATCGAGGGAGGAGGCTACACCTTC.

The chain recombines TRBV4-2 with TRBJ1-1, with TRBD1 identical over 7 bases. The germline V gene has CDR1 LGHNA and CDR2 YNFKEQ. The CDR3 loop spans 15 amino acids. Trimming at V came to 2 bases and at J to 7 bases, leaving 10 bases not matched to a gene. CDR3 residues: CASSQYRGLGLEAFF. As DNA, the CDR3 is TGTGCCAGCAGCCAATACAGGGGACTTGGGCTTGAAGCTTTCTTT.

The chain links TRBV7-9 to TRBJ2-3; D is undetermined. The CDR3 spans 15 residues. Germline CDR1 SEHNR, CDR2 FQNEAQ (reference sequence). The V gene lost 2 bases and the J gene lost 4 bases, with 13 bases spanning the gap. The CDR3 DNA sequence: TGTGCCAGCAGCTTATCCTTAGGAGTCTCAGATACGCAGTATTTT. Residues: CASSLSLGVSDTQYF. Supplemented by reference TRBV7-9 and TRBJ2-3, the full variable domain reads DTGVSQNPRHKITKRGQNVTFRCDPISEHNRLYWYRQTLGQGPEFLTYFQNEAQLEKSRLLSDRFSAERPKGSFSTLEIQRTEQGDSAMYLCASSLSLGVSDTQYFGPGTRLTVL.

The chain is built from TRBV4-1 and TRBJ2-7; D gene ambiguous. V was trimmed by 0 bases and J by 5 bases, leaving 11 bases between them. This CDR3 contains 14 residues. The V gene's germline CDR1 is MGHRA and CDR2 YSYEKL. The CDR3 spells CASSQDTELNEQYF. The CDR3 region has the DNA TGCGCCAGCAGCCAAGATACAGAGTTGAACGAGCAGTACTTC.

The chain recombines TRBV19 with TRBJ2-3; no firm D call. Germline V gene data show CDR1 as LNHDA and CDR2 as SQIVND (reference sequence). The V end lost 5 bases, the J end lost 4 bases, and 10 bases lay between the germline ends. CDR3 length: 13 residues. The CDR3 reads CASSLTYADTQYF. CDR3 coding DNA: TGTGCCAGTAGTCTGACTTATGCAGATACGCAGTATTTT.

This sequence joins TRBV5-1 and TRBJ1-1; D unclear. This CDR3 region has 15 residues. The ends were cut back, 3 bases at V and 5 bases at J, with 17 bases in the middle. Germline CDR1 SGHRS, CDR2 YFSETQ. In DNA form, the CDR3 reads TGCGCCAGCAGCTCGCATAATTCCGCCGGGACTGAAGCTTTCTTT. Translating gives CASSSHNSAGTEAFF.

This CDR3 is CSVAGRASGTSYEQYF. CDR3 in DNA: TGCAGCGTTGCCGGTAGGGCTAGCGGGACTTCCTACGAGCAGTACTTC. The J gene is TRBJ2-7, the V gene TRBV29-1; 9 nucleotides match TRBD2. This CDR3 has 16 residues. Germline CDR1 reads SQVTM; CDR2 reads ANQGSEA. J lost 1 base, V lost 4 bases, and 11 bases had no gene match.

This chain links TRBV7-9 with TRBJ2-5; 10 bases are shared with TRBD2. The J call is uncertain, as TRBJ2-7 better fits the DNA end. The CDR3 consists of 14 residues. CDR1 and CDR2 (germline): SEHNR, FQNEAQ (reference sequence). CDR3 amino acids: CASSGPGLAYEQYF. CDR3 DNA: TGTGCCAGCAGCGGCCCGGGACTAGCGTACGAGCAGTACTTC.

V gene TRBV28 combines with J gene TRBJ1-2, with TRBD1 matching over 7 bases. J was trimmed by 3 bases and V by 4 bases; bases with no gene match: 11. Germline V gene lookup returns CDR1 MDHEN and CDR2 SYDVKM. This CDR3 contains 16 residues. The CDR3 region is CASSSSLTQGDYGYTF. DNA for the CDR3: TGTGCCAGCAGTTCCTCCTTGACTCAGGGGGACTATGGCTACACCTTC.

The V and J genes are TRBV27 and TRBJ1-1; 12 nucleotides agree with TRBD1. The V and J ends lost 6 bases and 3 bases, in that order; junction bases with no gene match: 11. Germline V gene lookup returns CDR1 MNHEY and CDR2 SMNVEV (reference sequence). CDR3 length equals 17 residues. The DNA for the CDR3 is TGTGCCAGCAGGGCAAGGGACAGGGGGCTTAGGTACACTGAAGCTTTCTTT. Residues: CASRARDRGLRYTEAFF.

In its sample, this clone was seen a few times. The chain employs TRBV4-1 and TRBJ2-5, with 7 bases identical to TRBD2. CDR3 length: 16 residues. Germline V gene sequence: CDR1 MGHRA, CDR2 YSYEKL. With V trimmed by 1 base and J by 5 bases, 10 bases remained unmatched. CDR3 in DNA: TGCGCCAGCAGCCAAGCGGTGTCGGGAGGCGGGGAGACCCAGTACTTC. Its protein is CASSQAVSGGGETQYF.

The chain is built from TRBV19 and TRBJ1-2, with D perhaps matching TRBD1 (5 bases). Deletions cut 1 base from V and 6 bases from J, with 18 bases between. Germline-derived CDR1 and CDR2 are LNHDA and SQIVND (reference sequence). The CDR3 runs to 16 residues. The CDR3 spells CASSIVPGAAINGYTF. CDR3 bases: TGTGCCAGTAGTATAGTCCCTGGGGCAGCCATAAATGGCTACACCTTC.

The rearrangement links TRBV6-1 to TRBJ2-2; TRBD2 agrees at 8 bases. The CDR3 loop spans 16 amino acids. CDR1 is MNHNS, CDR2 SASEGT, per germline. Germline trimming cut 1 base from V and 6 bases from J; bases unmatched to any gene: 7. CDR3 loop: CASSEDAGGGAGELFF. In DNA form, the CDR3 reads TGTGCCAGCAGTGAAGACGCGGGAGGCGGGGCCGGGGAGCTGTTTTTT.

This clone came up once. The gene calls are TRBV5-4 and TRBJ1-1; 8 bases align to TRBD1. Germline loops: CDR1 SGHNT, CDR2 YYREEE (reference sequence). This CDR3 region has 15 residues. J was trimmed by 2 bases and V by 4 bases; bases with no gene match: 7. The DNA for the CDR3 is TGTGCCAGCAGCCAATGGGACAGGAGAAACACTGAAGCTTTCTTT. Residues: CASSQWDRRNTEAFF.

The chain uses TRBV6-1 and TRBJ2-7; D is perhaps TRBD1 (6 bases). There are 13 residues in the CDR3. Trimming shortened V by 1 base and J by 4 bases, and 8 bases separated the two germline ends. In germline, CDR1 is MNHNS, CDR2 SASEGT. CDR3 nucleotides: TGTGCCAGCAGTGAAGTCAGGGGATACGAGCAGTACTTC. It encodes CASSEVRGYEQYF.

J is TRBJ2-4 and V is TRBV18; a weak D match, TRBD1 (5 bases). Germline CDR1 and CDR2: KGHSH and LQKENI. This CDR3 is built from 16 residues. The ends were cut back, 0 bases at V and 8 bases at J, with 17 bases in the middle. The CDR3 DNA sequence: TGTGCCAGCTCACCACCGGGTGTAGGCAGGGTAGACATTCAGTACTTC. Its protein product is CASSPPGVGRVDIQYF.

The J gene is TRBJ2-7, the V gene TRBV5-5; 9 nucleotides line up with TRBD1. Per germline, CDR1 SGHKS and CDR2 YYEKEE (reference sequence). CDR3 length equals 16 residues. V lost 4 bases to trimming and J lost 4 bases; unmatched junction nucleotides: 12. The chain's CDR3 is CASSHHTPGQGYEQYF. CDR3 coding DNA: TGTGCCAGCAGCCACCACACCCCGGGACAGGGATACGAGCAGTACTTC.

This chain joins TRBV13 and TRBJ2-2, with 11 bases identical to TRBD2. The trim removed 5 bases at V and 6 bases at J, leaving 8 bases unmatched. CDR1 PRHDT and CDR2 FYEKMQ come from the germline V gene (reference sequence). The CDR3 runs 16 residues. The CDR3 DNA follows: TGTGCCAGCAGCCACAGTAGCGGGAGGGCCGCCGGGGAGCTGTTTTTT. It translates to CASSHSSGRAAGELFF. The entire variable domain, with the rest obtained from reference TRBV13 and TRBJ2-2, is as follows: AAGVIQSPRHLIKEKRETATLKCYPIPRHDTVYWYQQGPGQDPQFLISFYEKMQSDKGSIPDRFSAQQFSDYHSELNMSSLELGDSALYFCASSHSSGRAAGELFFGEGSRLTVL.

V gene TRBV5-4 combines with J gene TRBJ2-7; the D gene is possibly TRBD2 (5 bases). The CDR3 length is 13 residues. Germline V lookup: CDR1 SGHNT, CDR2 YYREEE (reference sequence). The V gene lost 2 bases and the J gene lost 2 bases, with 8 bases spanning the gap. CDR3 loop: CASSFSGTYEQYF. In DNA form, the CDR3 reads TGTGCCAGCAGCTTCTCGGGGACCTACGAGCAGTACTTC. Full variable domain (outside the CDR3, taken from reference TRBV5-4 and TRBJ2-7): ETGVTQSPTHLIKTRGQQVTLRCSSQSGHNTVSWYQQALGQGPQFIFQYYREEENGRGNFPPRFSGLQFPNYSSELNVNALELDDSALYLCASSFSGTYEQYFGPGTRLTVT.

The J gene is TRBJ2-7, the V gene TRBV19, with 8 bases that match TRBD1. V shed 5 bases and J 3 bases; nucleotides not matched to a gene: 12. This CDR3 has 16 amino acids. Germline V lookup: CDR1 LNHDA, CDR2 SQIVND (reference sequence). The CDR3 sequence: CASSYLSNRGDYEQYF. In DNA form, the CDR3 reads TGTGCCAGTAGTTACCTCAGTAACAGGGGGGACTACGAGCAGTACTTC.